One sample yielded the 28 T cell receptor beta chains listed below, sequenced in a study of graft-versus-host responses after intestinal transplantation. Sequencing was performed with immunoSEQ multiplex PCR; in TCRdb, only in-frame clones are kept and a portion is missing. The sample yields around 610 clones, approximately 96% seen once. Time point meaning: postoperative day 105 after intestinal transplantation (dayNNNN = postoperative day). This material consisted of bone marrow, taken 105 days after intestinal transplantation. The receptor source for this set is a human patient who received an intestinal transplant, so some T cells may come from the graft donor.

The chain's CDR3 is CASSLDAPGNTEAFF. The CDR3 DNA is TGCGCCAGCAGCTTGGATGCCCCGGGGAACACTGAAGCTTTCTTT. The chain combines TRBV5-1 with TRBJ1-1; D uncertain. From germline, CDR1 is SGHRS and CDR2 YFSETQ. The V and J ends lost 0 bases and 1 base respectively, with 10 bases between them. This CDR3 spans 15 amino acids. The variable domain in full, with the rest retrieved from reference TRBV5-1 and TRBJ1-1, is KAGVTQTPRYLIKTRGQQVTLSCSPISGHRSVSWYQQTPGQGLQFLFEYFSETQRNKGNFPGRFSGRQFSNSRSEMNVSTLELGDSALYLCASSLDAPGNTEAFFGQGTRLTVV.

The CDR3 sequence: CASSLPATPRMNTEAFF. CDR3 in DNA: TGTGCCAGCAGTTTACCGGCGACCCCCCGCATGAACACTGAAGCTTTCTTT. The V and J genes are TRBV27 and TRBJ1-1; D ambiguous. V lost 2 bases and J lost 0, with 16 bases in between. This CDR3 comprises 17 residues. Germline V gene sequence: CDR1 MNHEY, CDR2 SMNVEV (reference sequence).

This chain connects TRBV28 to TRBJ2-5; TRBD2 matches at 8 bases. The germline CDR1 and CDR2 sequences are MDHEN and SYDVKM. V dropped 6 bases and J dropped 1; count of bases not matched to a gene: 4. This CDR3 is built from 14 residues. CDR3 sequence reads: CASSVTSAQETQYF. Here the CDR3 DNA reads TGTGCCAGCAGCGTGACTAGCGCCCAAGAGACCCAGTACTTC.

The J gene is TRBJ1-6, the V gene TRBV7-9; D unresolved. The V end lost 1 base, the J end lost 7 bases, and 8 bases lay between the germline ends. Per germline, CDR1 SEHNR and CDR2 FQNEAQ (reference sequence). CDR3 size: 14 residues. CDR3 sequence (DNA): TGTGCCAGCAGCTTAGGTCCGGAGAATTCACCCCTCCACTTT. It encodes CASSLGPENSPLHF.

J is TRBJ2-7 and V is TRBV11-2; D gene unclear. CDR1 and CDR2 (germline): SGHAT, FQNNGV. This CDR3 contains 13 residues. Trimming stripped 5 bases from V and 0 bases from J, with 8 bases between. The CDR3 is CASSPVPSYEQYF. The CDR3 DNA is TGTGCCAGCAGCCCAGTCCCCTCCTACGAGCAGTACTTC.

The genes are TRBV14 and TRBJ1-4, with TRBD1 matching over 7 bases. Losses at the gene ends were 4 bases for V and 4 bases for J; bases not matched to a gene: 12. The CDR3 loop spans 17 amino acids. Germline CDR1 is SGHDN and CDR2 is FVKESK. The DNA of the CDR3 is TGTGCCAGCAGCCCAAAGGGACAGCCCTGGGGTAATGAAAAACTGTTTTTT. Protein: CASSPKGQPWGNEKLFF.

CDR3 loop: CASSHTVGSIHGYTF. As DNA, the CDR3 is TGTGCCAGCAGTCACACCGTCGGGTCTATCCATGGCTACACCTTC. The chain joins TRBV27 to TRBJ1-2; unclear D gene. With 5 bases removed from V and 6 bases from J, the gap between germline ends came to 19 bases. There are 15 residues in the CDR3. Germline V gene lookup returns CDR1 MNHEY and CDR2 SMNVEV (reference sequence).

The rearrangement joins TRBV4-1 to TRBJ2-7, with TRBD2 matching over 12 bases. Germline V CDR1 and CDR2: MGHRA, YSYEKL. CDR3 size: 14 residues. V lost 4 bases and J lost 5; bases outside the gene matches: 3. The CDR3 DNA reads as TGCGCCAGCAGCCCGACTAGCGGGAGACACGAGCAGTACTTC. This gives the protein CASSPTSGRHEQYF.

This chain joins TRBV6-5 and TRBJ2-7, with a weak D call TRBD1 (6 bases). CDR3 length equals 13 residues. Germline V gene lookup returns CDR1 MNHEY and CDR2 SVGAGI. V dropped 10 bases and J dropped 7 bases, with 20 bases sitting between them. CDR3 DNA sequence: TGTGCCACCATTATAATACAGGGAAGTGAGCAGTACTTC. Translated: CATIIIQGSEQYF.

This rearrangement joins TRBV30 to TRBJ1-5, with D uncertain. The V gene lost 1 base and the J gene lost 0 bases, with 7 bases spanning the gap. The germline V gene has CDR1 GTSNPN and CDR2 SVGIG (reference sequence). This CDR3 spans 14 amino acids. DNA of the CDR3: TGTGCCTGGAGTGCCCTGGTTAGCAATCAGCCCCAGCATTTT. This sequence encodes CAWSALVSNQPQHF. The full variable domain, rest sourced from reference TRBV30 and TRBJ1-5, is SQTIHQWPATLVQPVGSPLSLECTVEGTSNPNLYWYRQAAGRGLQLLFYSVGIGQISSEVPQNLSASRPQDRQFILSSKKLLLSDSGFYLCAWSALVSNQPQHFGDGTRLSIL.

The rearrangement uses TRBV29-1 and TRBJ1-1, with D unresolved. V shed 7 bases and J shed 2 bases, with 11 bases lying between them. Germline V gene sequence: CDR1 SQVTM, CDR2 ANQGSEA. The CDR3 length is 12 residues. Here the CDR3 reads CSGSGINTEAFF. DNA for the CDR3: TGCAGCGGGTCGGGGATTAACACTGAAGCTTTCTTT. The entire variable domain, with the rest obtained from reference TRBV29-1 and TRBJ1-1, is as follows: SAVISQKPSRDICQRGTSLTIQCQVDSQVTMMFWYRQQPGQSLTLIATANQGSEATYESGFVIDKFPISRPNLTFSTLTVSNMSPEDSSIYLCSGSGINTEAFFGQGTRLTVV.

The V and J genes are TRBV6-6 and TRBJ2-2; TRBD1 matches at 7 bases. V lost 7 bases to trimming and J lost 6 bases; unmatched junction nucleotides: 2. The CDR3 is 12 amino acids. Germline lookup yields CDR1 MNHNY and CDR2 SVGAGI (reference sequence). This CDR3 reads CASTQGAGELFF. CDR3 nucleotides: TGTGCCAGCACCCAGGGGGCCGGGGAGCTGTTTTTT.

V usage is TRBV2 and J usage is TRBJ2-2, with 8 bases identical to TRBD1. The CDR3 totals 15 residues. V lost 6 bases, J lost 0 bases, and 3 bases stayed unmatched. CDR1 and CDR2 (germline): SNHLY, FYNNEI. CDR3 residues: CASSGGQANTGELFF. The CDR3, as DNA: TGTGCCAGCAGCGGGGGACAGGCGAACACCGGGGAGCTGTTTTTT.

This clone was seen just once. In DNA form, the CDR3 reads TGTGCCAGCAGTTGTGGGGTGACTTACGGAAAGACCTATGGCTACACCTTC. Its translation: CASSCGVTYGKTYGYTF. The rearrangement joins TRBV6-9 to TRBJ1-2, with D unresolved. V gave up 4 bases and J gave up 4 bases, with 22 bases separating them. Germline CDR1 MNHGY, CDR2 SVAAGI. The CDR3 has 17 amino acids.

This clone was seen only once. The J gene is TRBJ2-3, the V gene TRBV9; D remains unclear. The ends were cut back, 3 bases at V and 0 bases at J, with 2 bases in the middle. Germline V CDR1 and CDR2: SGDLS, YYNGEE. CDR3 size: 12 residues. DNA of the CDR3: TGTGCCAGCAGCGGGAGCACAGATACGCAGTATTTT. Protein: CASSGSTDTQYF.

V and J are TRBV6-4 and TRBJ1-1; D remains unclear. The CDR3 covers 13 residues. Germline V gene sequence: CDR1 MRHNA, CDR2 SNTAGT. V was cut by 7 bases and J by 1 base, with 10 bases left in between. Written as DNA, the CDR3 is TGTGCCAGCAACCCGGGATCGAACACTGAAGCTTTCTTT. This gives the protein CASNPGSNTEAFF.

The chain recombines TRBV28 with TRBJ1-4; D gene unclear. V dropped 5 bases and J dropped 7 bases, with 14 bases sitting between them. The CDR3 runs 14 residues. CDR1 and CDR2 (germline): MDHEN, SYDVKM. As DNA, the CDR3 is TGTGCCAGCAGTGTTCGGGTGACCACTGAAAAACTGTTTTTT. Translating it yields CASSVRVTTEKLFF.

The chain couples TRBV28 to TRBJ2-7, with 12 bases identical to TRBD2. Germline V CDR1 and CDR2: MDHEN, SYDVKM. Trimming at V came to 5 bases and at J to 1 base, leaving 3 bases not matched to a gene. The CDR3 covers 15 residues. The CDR3 bases are TGTGCCAGCAGTGTCGGACTAGCGGGGTCCTACGAGCAGTACTTC. Translating it yields CASSVGLAGSYEQYF.

The chain is built from TRBV9 and TRBJ2-3; D unclear. With 3 bases removed from V and 0 bases from J, the gap between germline ends came to 8 bases. The CDR3 consists of 14 residues. The germline gives CDR1 SGDLS, CDR2 YYNGEE. CDR3 in DNA: TGTGCCAGCAGCGCCGACGGCAGCACAGATACGCAGTATTTT. As protein: CASSADGSTDTQYF.

The V and J genes are TRBV11-1 and TRBJ2-7, with 9 bases identical to TRBD2. From germline, CDR1 is SGHAT and CDR2 FQDESV (reference sequence). This CDR3 is 16 amino acids long. Trimming cost V 5 bases and J 2 bases; bases outside gene matches: 10. This CDR3 is CASSPAGTSRPYEQYF. CDR3 DNA: TGTGCCAGCAGCCCAGCCGGGACTAGCCGTCCCTACGAGCAGTACTTC.

This clone was counted once. This rearrangement joins TRBV21-1 to TRBJ1-1; no DNA check was done on the table's D call, TRBD1. TRBV21-1 represents a pseudogene. This CDR3 is built from 16 residues. The CDR3: CASSKEEGEWTGQAFF. DNA for the CDR3: TGTGCCAGCAGCAAAGAAGAGGGGGAGTGGACAGGGCAAGCTTTCTTT.

V and J are TRBV30 and TRBJ1-2; D is unclear. Germline values: CDR1 GTSNPN, CDR2 SVGIG (reference sequence). The CDR3 extends over 11 amino acids. Trimming pared 2 bases from V and 9 bases from J, leaving 10 bases between. CDR3 in amino acids: CAWSSYQRYTF. In DNA form, the CDR3 reads TGTGCCTGGAGTTCTTACCAACGCTACACCTTC. The full variable domain, its missing parts supplied by reference TRBV30 and TRBJ1-2, is SQTIHQWPATLVQPVGSPLSLECTVEGTSNPNLYWYRQAAGRGLQLLFYSVGIGQISSEVPQNLSASRPQDRQFILSSKKLLLSDSGFYLCAWSSYQRYTFGSGTRLTVV.

The chain couples TRBV20-1 to TRBJ2-5; no firm D call. Germline V gives CDR1 DFQATT, CDR2 SNEGSKA (reference sequence). The CDR3 contains 10 residues. V was clipped by 6 bases and J by 5 bases, with 7 bases between them. The CDR3 nucleotides read TGCAGTGCCTCAGACGAGACCCAGTACTTC. As protein: CSASDETQYF.

This clone was seen only once. The chain uses TRBV30 and TRBJ1-1; D is unresolved. The CDR3 runs 13 residues. Trimming cost V 2 bases and J 1 base, with 8 bases left between them. Germline loops: CDR1 GTSNPN, CDR2 SVGIG (reference sequence). CDR3 coding DNA: TGTGCCTGGAGTCACTTGGGGAACACTGAAGCTTTCTTT. Protein sequence: CAWSHLGNTEAFF. The variable domain in full, with the rest retrieved from reference TRBV30 and TRBJ1-1, is SQTIHQWPATLVQPVGSPLSLECTVEGTSNPNLYWYRQAAGRGLQLLFYSVGIGQISSEVPQNLSASRPQDRQFILSSKKLLLSDSGFYLCAWSHLGNTEAFFGQGTRLTVV.

The J gene is TRBJ1-2, the V gene TRBV7-1, with D unresolved. TRBV7-1 is an ORF, with its function uncertain. The CDR3 has 17 amino acids. V lost 8 bases, J lost 4 bases, and 26 bases lay in between. CDR3 sequence (DNA): TGTGCCAGCGGCGGTGTCTATCGTGAGGGAAAGACCTATGGCTACACCTTC. Residues: CASGGVYREGKTYGYTF.

The chain employs TRBV27 and TRBJ2-7; no clear D. Germline V gene sequence: CDR1 MNHEY, CDR2 SMNVEV (reference sequence). V was shortened by 7 bases and J by 0 bases, with 16 bases between the two germline ends. The CDR3 consists of 15 residues. The CDR3 sequence is CASTLLYPLSYEQYF. CDR3 in DNA: TGTGCCAGCACCTTACTGTACCCCCTCTCCTACGAGCAGTACTTC.

The chain links TRBV15 to TRBJ2-3; possible D gene TRBD2, 6 bases. Germline V gene data show CDR1 as LNHNV and CDR2 as YYDKDF (reference sequence). The CDR3 runs 14 residues. V lost 8 bases and J 2 bases, leaving 14 bases between the germline ends. CDR3 nucleotides: TGTGCCACCGGAGCGGGTCTGCTCACAGATACGCAGTATTTT. This encodes CATGAGLLTDTQYF.

The gene calls are TRBV19 and TRBJ1-5; tentatively, D is TRBD1 (6 bases). The CDR3 runs to 15 residues. V dropped 3 bases and J dropped 0 bases, with 9 bases sitting between them. Germline V gives CDR1 LNHDA, CDR2 SQIVND (reference sequence). The CDR3 DNA sequence: TGTGCCAGTAGTATTGGACAGTATAGCAATCAGCCCCAGCATTTT. Its translation is CASSIGQYSNQPQHF.